Each of the 21 T cell receptor beta chains below was sequenced from the same sample in a study of blood T cell repertoires in COVID-19. The protocol was immunoSEQ multiplex PCR, while the TCRdb copy is restricted to in-frame clones and leaves out a portion. The sample lists tens of thousands of clones, roughly 83% occurring once. Input material: peripheral blood. These receptors were obtained from a man aged 60-69 years with COVID-19, enrolled during active disease.

This clone was picked up one time. The V and J genes are TRBV7-9 and TRBJ1-4; D ambiguous. CDR1 and CDR2 (germline): SEHNR, FQNEAQ (reference sequence). V gave up 7 bases and J gave up 7 bases, with 19 bases separating them. The length of the CDR3 is 15 residues. The CDR3 DNA reads TGTGCCAGCAACCCGATTGTGGGAGGTACTGAAAAACTGTTTTTT. It translates to CASNPIVGGTEKLFF.

The chain is built from TRBV7-9 and TRBJ1-2; D possibly corresponds to TRBD1 (6 bases). CDR1 is SEHNR, CDR2 FQNEAQ, per germline (reference sequence). Trimming removed 5 bases at V and 8 bases at J, with 9 bases between. The CDR3 is made up of 11 amino acids. The CDR3, as DNA: TGTGCCAGCAGCCAGGGGTACGGCTACACCTTC. It codes for CASSQGYGYTF.

The rearrangement links TRBV11-2 to TRBJ1-6; D remains unclear. Looked up from germline, CDR1 is SGHAT and CDR2 is FQNNGV. Trimming took off 0 bases at V and 0 bases at J, with 6 bases between the two ends. This CDR3 is built from 16 residues. This chain's CDR3 is CASSLEWSSYNSPLHF. As DNA, the CDR3 is TGTGCCAGCAGCTTAGAGTGGAGCTCCTATAATTCACCCCTCCACTTT.

The chain has TRBV7-9 and TRBJ1-2; 8 positions agree with TRBD1. The germline V gene has CDR1 SEHNR and CDR2 FQNEAQ (reference sequence). J lost 8 bases, V lost 3 bases, and 8 bases had no gene match. This CDR3 has 14 residues. The CDR3 loop is CASSFGQGAGGYTF. CDR3 nucleotides: TGTGCCAGCAGCTTTGGTCAGGGGGCGGGCGGCTACACCTTC.

This sequence joins TRBV7-9 and TRBJ1-2; TRBD1 matches at 7 bases. Germline trimming cut 2 bases from V and 2 bases from J; bases unmatched to any gene: 11. The CDR3 is 17 amino acids. CDR1 is SEHNR and CDR2 is FQNEAQ in the germline V gene (reference sequence). CDR3 amino acids: CASSLIATGSQNYGYTF. The CDR3 DNA sequence: TGTGCCAGCAGCTTAATAGCGACAGGGTCCCAAAACTATGGCTACACCTTC.

The chain combines TRBV28 with TRBJ1-5; 9 bases agree with TRBD1. Germline trimming cut 3 bases from V and 3 bases from J; bases unmatched to any gene: 3. This CDR3 comprises 15 residues. Per the germline V gene, CDR1 is MDHEN and CDR2 is SYDVKM. The CDR3 here is CASSFGDRVNQPQHF. CDR3 in DNA: TGTGCCAGCAGTTTTGGGGACAGGGTCAATCAGCCCCAGCATTTT.

This chain links TRBV6-1 with TRBJ1-6; TRBD1 aligns across 9 bases. Germline assignment: CDR1 MNHNS and CDR2 SASEGT. This CDR3 contains 16 residues. Trimming took 3 bases from V and 7 from J; bases not matched to a gene: 7. CDR3: CASSEVGQGINSPLHF. For the CDR3, the DNA is TGTGCCAGCAGTGAGGTTGGACAGGGGATAAATTCACCCCTCCACTTT.

This sequence joins TRBV12-5 and TRBJ2-1; 10 bases map to TRBD2. There are 16 residues in the CDR3. Germline CDR1 and CDR2: LGHNT and FRNRAP. J gave up 2 bases and V 2 bases, and 3 bases lay outside the gene matches. In nucleotides, the CDR3 is TGTGCTAGTGGTTTGAGGCTAGCGGGAGCCTACAATGAGCAGTTCTTC. Translation gives CASGLRLAGAYNEQFF.

V gene TRBV4-1 combines with J gene TRBJ2-7, with 9 bases matching TRBD2. The CDR3 contains 15 residues. V lost 3 bases and J lost 4; bases outside the gene matches: 7. In germline, CDR1 is MGHRA, CDR2 YSYEKL. CDR3 nucleotide sequence: TGCGCCAGCAGCCACGCGGGGGGGCCGGGGTACGAGCAGTACTTC. It codes for CASSHAGGPGYEQYF.

J is TRBJ1-5 and V is TRBV19; 7 bases fit TRBD1. The CDR3 is 16 amino acids. J was trimmed by 3 bases and V by 0 bases; bases with no gene match: 5. Germline values: CDR1 LNHDA, CDR2 SQIVND (reference sequence). This chain's CDR3 is CASSIDKGAYNQPQHF. The DNA of the CDR3 is TGTGCCAGTAGTATAGATAAGGGGGCGTACAATCAGCCCCAGCATTTT.

This clone was detected only once. The V call is TRBV28, the J call TRBJ2-1; D is undetermined. The CDR3 contains 13 residues. V gave up 4 bases and J gave up 4 bases, with 8 bases separating them. In germline, CDR1 is MDHEN, CDR2 SYDVKM. The CDR3 nucleotides are TGTGCCAGCAGTTATCCAGATTACAATGAGCAGTTCTTC. Translating it yields CASSYPDYNEQFF.

This chain links TRBV3-1 (or the pseudogene TRBV3-2) with TRBJ2-7; D gene uncertain. Germline lookup yields CDR1 LGHDT and CDR2 YNNKEL (reference sequence). The V gene lost 2 bases and the J gene lost 3 bases, with 5 bases spanning the gap. This CDR3 region has 12 residues. CDR3 coding DNA: TGTGCCAGCAGCCAATTCAGCTACGAGCAGTACTTC. Protein sequence: CASSQFSYEQYF.

CDR3 DNA sequence: TGTGCCAGCAGTGACGGACAGACCGGGGAGCTGTTTTTT. Its translation: CASSDGQTGELFF. V gene TRBV6-4 combines with J gene TRBJ2-2, with D perhaps TRBD1 (6 bases). Germline CDR1 is MRHNA and CDR2 is SNTAGT. V gave up 2 bases and J gave up 5 bases, with 6 bases separating them. The CDR3 has 13 residues.

The V gene is TRBV10-3, the J gene TRBJ1-4; D uncertain. The V gene lost 4 bases and the J gene lost 4 bases, with 7 bases spanning the gap. Germline V gives CDR1 ENHRY, CDR2 SYGVKD. The CDR3 has 13 residues. CDR3: CAISVHYNEKLFF. The CDR3 DNA sequence: TGTGCCATCAGTGTTCACTATAATGAAAAACTGTTTTTT.

The chain combines TRBV9 with TRBJ2-2; 7 nucleotides line up with TRBD1. V shed 2 bases, J shed 3 bases, and the junction held 1 base outside the gene matches. Germline CDR1 is SGDLS and CDR2 is YYNGEE. The CDR3 runs 14 residues. The CDR3 is CASSVGTDTGELFF. The CDR3 DNA is TGTGCCAGCAGCGTCGGGACAGACACCGGGGAGCTGTTTTTT.

This clone is termed medium-sized. V gene TRBV9 combines with J gene TRBJ1-3; the D is unclear. V was clipped by 4 bases and J by 0 bases, with 11 bases between them. The CDR3 length is 15 residues. CDR1 SGDLS and CDR2 YYNGEE come from the germline V gene. DNA of the CDR3: TGTGCCAGCAGCCCTGGGCTAAACTCTGGAAACACCATATATTTT. It specifies CASSPGLNSGNTIYF.

The rearrangement links TRBV28 to TRBJ1-2, with 7 bases identical to TRBD1. Germline CDR1 reads MDHEN; CDR2 reads SYDVKM. CDR3 length equals 11 residues. Trimming removed 6 bases from V and 10 bases from J; junction bases left unmatched: 5. The CDR3 DNA reads as TGTGCCAGCAGGTCCGACAGGGACTACACCTTC. Protein sequence: CASRSDRDYTF.

V gene TRBV2 combines with J gene TRBJ2-2; possible D gene TRBD2, 6 bases. Germline loops: CDR1 SNHLY, CDR2 FYNNEI. The CDR3 is made up of 14 amino acids. V was cut by 6 bases and J by 1 base, with 9 bases left in between. The CDR3 nucleotides read TGTGCCAGCAGCGGGACTTTGAACACCGGGGAGCTGTTTTTT. Encoded protein: CASSGTLNTGELFF.

The rearrangement uses TRBV13 and TRBJ2-2, with D possibly being TRBD2 (6 bases). The CDR3 is 16 amino acids. Deletions cut 8 bases from V and 0 bases from J, with 16 bases between. Germline values: CDR1 PRHDT, CDR2 FYEKMQ (reference sequence). The CDR3 sequence is CASASVGGANTGELFF. DNA of the CDR3: TGTGCCAGCGCTTCAGTAGGCGGGGCGAACACCGGGGAGCTGTTTTTT.

This clone occurred a few times. The genes are TRBV2 and TRBJ2-4; 11 bases are a match to TRBD1. In germline, CDR1 is SNHLY, CDR2 FYNNEI. CDR3 length: 16 amino acids. V shed 5 bases and J 0 bases; nucleotides not matched to a gene: 3. The CDR3 bases are TGTGCCAGCAGTCCCGGGACAGGGGGAGCCAAAAACATTCAGTACTTC. Protein sequence: CASSPGTGGAKNIQYF.

The chain links TRBV2 to TRBJ1-5, with TRBD1 matching over 10 bases. V was clipped by 6 bases and J by 6 bases; unmatched bases: 8. CDR1 SNHLY and CDR2 FYNNEI come from the germline V gene. The CDR3 sequence is 15 residues long. The CDR3 nucleotides are TGTGCCAGCAGCGTTAGGACAGGGGGAACTCAGCCCCAGCATTTT. It encodes CASSVRTGGTQPQHF.